The 17 T cell receptor beta chains below come from one sample, sequenced in a study of shared clonotypes between healthy human individuals. Some clones are missing from TCRdb's copy, which holds only in-frame ones; the method was immunoSEQ multiplex PCR. The table lists some 2,000,000 clones, 95% of them singletons, with approximately 0.13% in the top ten. Sequencing was done on a sample of naive CD4+ T cells sorted from blood. Subset: CD45RA+ positively selected. These receptors were collected from a young man in good health.

The rearrangement links TRBV27 to TRBJ1-6; TRBD1 aligns across 9 bases. Trimming cost V 4 bases and J 4 bases; bases outside gene matches: 5. The CDR3 is made up of 16 amino acids. Germline V gene sequence: CDR1 MNHEY, CDR2 SMNVEV (reference sequence). CDR3 sequence reads: CASSSTTGGYNSPLHF. DNA for the CDR3: TGTGCCAGCAGTTCAACGACAGGGGGTTATAATTCACCCCTCCACTTT.

The chain couples TRBV6-1 to TRBJ2-2; D is undetermined. Germline V gene data show CDR1 as MNHNS and CDR2 as SASEGT. Trimming shortened V by 2 bases and J by 15 bases, and 28 bases separated the two germline ends. The CDR3 covers 17 residues. CDR3: CASSETWMGPTAAVMFF. CDR3 in DNA: TGTGCCAGCAGTGAAACTTGGATGGGTCCAACGGCCGCTGTAATGTTTTTT.

V usage is TRBV27 and J usage is TRBJ1-1, with D possibly being TRBD1 (5 bases). The CDR3 runs 15 residues. Germline V lookup: CDR1 MNHEY, CDR2 SMNVEV (reference sequence). V lost 4 bases, J lost 1 base, and 13 bases lay in between. The DNA of the CDR3 is TGTGCCAGCAGTTGGGGGGGACCGTCGAACACTGAAGCTTTCTTT. Protein: CASSWGGPSNTEAFF.

V and J are TRBV18 and TRBJ1-1; D is possibly TRBD1 (6 bases). V lost 6 bases to trimming and J lost 0 bases, with 17 bases between them. Germline CDR1 is KGHSH and CDR2 is LQKENI. The CDR3 consists of 16 residues. Here the CDR3 reads CASSVVEGGLNTEAFF. CDR3 nucleotides: TGTGCCAGCTCGGTCGTGGAGGGGGGGCTGAACACTGAAGCTTTCTTT.

V is TRBV15 and J is TRBJ1-2; possibly TRBD1 for D (6 bases). The V end lost 3 bases, the J end lost 4 bases, and 15 bases lay between the germline ends. This CDR3 region has 15 residues. Looked up from germline, CDR1 is LNHNV and CDR2 is YYDKDF (reference sequence). CDR3 coding DNA: TGTGCCACCAGCAGTGGGGCAGGGGCCGTCTATGGCTACACCTTC. It is translated as CATSSGAGAVYGYTF.

In this sample, this clone turned up once. The chain carries TRBV30 and TRBJ1-4, with 8 bases aligning to TRBD1. After removal of 3 bases from V and 8 bases from J, the junction contained 8 bases not matched to a gene. Germline lookup yields CDR1 GTSNPN and CDR2 SVGIG (reference sequence). CDR3 length equals 14 residues. CDR3: CAWRITGGVEKLFF. The CDR3 nucleotides read TGTGCCTGGAGGATAACAGGGGGTGTCGAAAAACTGTTTTTT. Supplemented by reference TRBV30 and TRBJ1-4, the full variable domain reads SQTIHQWPATLVQPVGSPLSLECTVEGTSNPNLYWYRQAAGRGLQLLFYSVGIGQISSEVPQNLSASRPQDRQFILSSKKLLLSDSGFYLCAWRITGGVEKLFFGSGTQLSVL.

The chain couples TRBV28 to TRBJ2-5; TRBD2 matches 9 bases. From germline, CDR1 is MDHEN and CDR2 SYDVKM. V was clipped by 5 bases and J by 2 bases; unmatched bases: 18. The CDR3 sequence is 19 residues long. The CDR3 region is CASSQLPGLAGSAQETQYF. CDR3 in DNA: TGTGCCAGCAGTCAACTCCCTGGCCTAGCGGGGTCCGCACAAGAGACCCAGTACTTC.

The rearrangement joins TRBV10-3 to TRBJ1-1; D remains ambiguous. The CDR3 sequence is 13 residues long. Trimming left V 7 bases short and J 2 bases short, with 11 bases between. Germline V CDR1 and CDR2: ENHRY, SYGVKD. Here the CDR3 reads CAITTGPNTEAFF. For the CDR3, the DNA is TGTGCCATCACCACTGGGCCTAACACTGAAGCTTTCTTT.

This chain uses TRBV9 with TRBJ2-5; 7 bases align to TRBD1. From germline, CDR1 is SGDLS and CDR2 YYNGEE. V gave up 0 bases and J gave up 4 bases; unmatched junction bases: 6. The CDR3 loop spans 15 amino acids. CDR3 amino acids: CASSVARGPAETQYF. The CDR3 DNA sequence: TGTGCCAGCAGCGTAGCGAGGGGGCCGGCAGAGACCCAGTACTTC.

The chain has TRBV29-1 and TRBJ2-1; a weak D match, TRBD1 (5 bases). Trimming stripped 7 bases from V and 0 bases from J, with 10 bases between. Germline CDR1 and CDR2: SQVTM and ANQGSEA. The CDR3 covers 13 residues. CDR3 sequence: CSAQDSSYNEQFF. The CDR3 nucleotides are TGCAGCGCTCAAGACAGCTCCTACAATGAGCAGTTCTTC.

The V and J genes are TRBV5-4 and TRBJ1-6, with TRBD1 identical over 8 bases. Germline V gene sequence: CDR1 SGHNT, CDR2 YYREEE (reference sequence). V shed 3 bases, J shed 10 bases, and the junction held 12 bases outside the gene matches. The CDR3 runs 16 residues. DNA for the CDR3: TGTGCCAGCAGCTCTACAGGGGGGGCCCTCGGGTCACCCCTCCACTTT. It codes for CASSSTGGALGSPLHF.

The V gene is TRBV2, the J gene TRBJ2-6; D unclear. This CDR3 spans 14 amino acids. The ends were cut back, 6 bases at V and 3 bases at J, with 9 bases in the middle. CDR1 and CDR2 from the germline V gene are SNHLY and FYNNEI. In DNA, the CDR3 is TGTGCCAGCAGCCCAGATCGTGGGGCCAACGTCCTGACTTTC. Translation: CASSPDRGANVLTF.

The chain combines TRBV6-1 with TRBJ1-5, with D possibly matching TRBD1 (6 bases). Between the trimmed V and J ends, which lost 7 bases and 3 bases, there was a span of 13 bases. The germline CDR1 and CDR2 sequences are MNHNS and SASEGT. The CDR3 is 14 amino acids. CDR3 in DNA: TGTGCCAGCAATCCTGGACAGCTCAATCAGCCCCAGCATTTT. Protein product: CASNPGQLNQPQHF.

The CDR3 sequence is CASSPQGATNEKLFF. The CDR3 DNA follows: TGTGCCAGCAGTCCCCAGGGTGCAACTAATGAAAAACTGTTTTTT. The chain employs TRBV28 and TRBJ1-4; tentatively, D is TRBD1 (5 bases). The germline CDR1 and CDR2 sequences are MDHEN and SYDVKM. The V and J ends lost 5 bases and 0 bases respectively, with 10 bases between them. The CDR3 is 15 residues long.

This sequence joins TRBV11-1 and TRBJ1-4; a possible D gene is TRBD1 (5 bases). This CDR3 is built from 14 residues. Trimming took 0 bases from V and 8 from J, leaving 10 bases between them. Germline assignment: CDR1 SGHAT and CDR2 FQDESV (reference sequence). CDR3 sequence (DNA): TGTGCCAGCAGCTTAGCGGGGACGGCAGAAAAACTGTTTTTT. It codes for CASSLAGTAEKLFF. Using reference TRBV11-1 and TRBJ1-4 for the parts outside the CDR3, the full variable domain is EAEVAQSPRYKITEKSQAVAFWCDPISGHATLYWYRQILGQGPELLVQFQDESVVDDSQLPKDRFSAERLKGVDSTLKIQPAELGDSAMYLCASSLAGTAEKLFFGSGTQLSVL.

This clone turned up a few times. Other DNA sequences in this specimen translate into the identical CDR3. The rearrangement links TRBV7-2 to TRBJ2-7; D gene ambiguous. Germline V gives CDR1 SGHTA, CDR2 FQGNSA. This CDR3 is built from 12 residues. The ends were cut back, 5 bases at V and 2 bases at J, with 7 bases in the middle. CDR3 nucleotides: TGTGCCAGCAGCCGGACGCCCTACGAGCAGTACTTC. The encoded protein is CASSRTPYEQYF. The full variable domain, with the rest looked up from reference TRBV7-2 and TRBJ2-7, is GAGVSQSPSNKVTEKGKDVELRCDPISGHTALYWYRQSLGQGLEFLIYFQGNSAPDKSGLPSDRFSAERTGGSVSTLTIQRTQQEDSAVYLCASSRTPYEQYFGPGTRLTVT.

The chain couples TRBV27 to TRBJ1-1; no clear D. Germline V CDR1 and CDR2: MNHEY, SMNVEV (reference sequence). This CDR3 spans 14 amino acids. The V end was cut by 3 bases, the J end by 5 bases, with 13 bases between. This chain's CDR3 is CASSFRGIETEAFF. The CDR3 DNA sequence: TGTGCCAGCAGTTTTCGAGGGATTGAAACTGAAGCTTTCTTT.